The 24 T cell receptor beta chains in this list originate from one sample, sequenced in a study of T cells in Graves' hyperthyroidism and ophthalmopathy. RNA transcripts served as the template for amplifying TCR beta CDR3 regions. TCR CDR3 underwent first-round RT-PCR with the HTBI primer set. TCRdb re-called the multiplex PCR reads with MiXCR, one entry per CDR3 protein. The profile shows 550,000 to 700,000 distinct CDR3 sequences, roughly 15% of them singletons. Sequencing was performed on blood. The receptor set was obtained from a woman aged 40 to 50 with Graves' ophthalmopathy.

This clonotype was seen a single time. The chain recombines TRBV27 with TRBJ1-2, with TRBD1 matching over 12 bases. V was pared by 6 bases and J by 7 bases, with 6 bases of the junction left unmatched. CDR3 length equals 14 residues. CDR1 MNHEY and CDR2 SMNVEV come from the germline V gene (reference sequence). The CDR3 region is CASRRDRGQSGYTF. The CDR3 DNA is TGTGCCAGCAGAAGGGACAGGGGGCAGAGTGGCTACACCTTC.

This clonotype was counted ten times or more. The J gene is TRBJ1-3, the V gene TRBV6-5, with a tentative D call TRBD1 (5 bases). From germline, CDR1 is MNHEY and CDR2 SVGAGI. This CDR3 is built from 13 residues. V was pared by 4 bases and J by 7 bases, with 11 bases between. The CDR3 DNA reads as TGTGCCAGCAGTTCCCAGGGTTGGAACACCATATATTTT. It codes for CASSSQGWNTIYF.

The table lists this clonotype with a few counts. The J gene is TRBJ2-2, the V gene TRBV20-1; either TRBD1 or TRBD2 may fit D (5 bases each). Germline V gene data show CDR1 as DFQATT and CDR2 as SNEGSKA (reference sequence). The CDR3 sequence is 14 residues long. Trimming left V 1 base short and J 9 bases short, with 15 bases between. The CDR3 DNA follows: TGCAGTGCTAGAGGGGAAAGAGGGGCCCGGGAGCTGTTTTTT. Amino acids: CSARGERGARELFF.

The table lists this clonotype with many counts. The gene calls are TRBV6-5 and TRBJ2-7, with a possible D match to TRBD2 (6 bases). CDR1 and CDR2 from the germline V gene are MNHEY and SVGAGI. This CDR3 is 15 amino acids long. Trimming took 1 base from V and 2 from J, leaving 12 bases between them. This CDR3 is CASSYYPRTTYEQYF. CDR3 DNA: TGTGCCAGCAGTTACTATCCACGGACTACCTACGAGCAGTACTTC.

The rearrangement uses TRBV19 and TRBJ1-6; D gene unclear. The CDR3 runs to 12 residues. With 5 bases removed from V and 8 bases from J, the gap between germline ends came to 7 bases. Per germline, CDR1 LNHDA and CDR2 SQIVND (reference sequence). CDR3 nucleotides: TGTGCCAGTAGTTTTCCGGATTCACCCCTCCACTTT. This gives the protein CASSFPDSPLHF. Drawing the rest from reference TRBV19 and TRBJ1-6, the complete variable domain is DGGITQSPKYLFRKEGQNVTLSCEQNLNHDAMYWYRQDPGQGLRLIYYSQIVNDFQKGDIAEGYSVSREKKESFPLTVTSAQKNPTAFYLCASSFPDSPLHFGNGTRLTVT.

This CDR3 reads CASSLTAGPGLAGRRETQYF. DNA of the CDR3: TGTGCCAGCAGCTTAACGGCCGGGCCGGGCCTAGCGGGGAGGAGAGAGACCCAGTACTTC. The chain joins TRBV7-3 to TRBJ2-5; 9 bases line up with TRBD2. This CDR3 contains 20 residues. Germline values: CDR1 SGHTA, CDR2 FQGTGA. V trimming: 0 bases; J trimming: 4 bases; junction bases outside the gene matches: 18. Supplemented by reference TRBV7-3 and TRBJ2-5, the full variable domain reads GAGVSQTPSNKVTEKGKYVELRCDPISGHTALYWYRQSLGQGPEFLIYFQGTGAADDSGLPNDRFFAVRPEGSVSTLKIQRTERGDSAVYLCASSLTAGPGLAGRRETQYFGPGTRLLVL.

This clonotype was detected many times. The CDR3 protein is CSARDDRRSSYEQYF. CDR3 nucleotides: TGCAGTGCTAGAGATGATCGGAGGTCCTCCTACGAGCAGTACTTC. The chain couples TRBV20-1 to TRBJ2-7; D is possibly TRBD2 (5 bases). The CDR3 runs 15 residues. The V end lost 0 bases, the J end lost 0 bases, and 12 bases lay between the germline ends. Germline CDR1 is DFQATT and CDR2 is SNEGSKA (reference sequence).

This clonotype was observed many times. J is TRBJ1-2 and V is TRBV12-3 or TRBV12-4, with D possibly being TRBD1 (6 bases). The CDR3 sequence is 15 residues long. The V and J ends lost 4 bases and 1 base respectively, with 13 bases between them. The DNA of the CDR3 is TGTGCCAGCAGTTCCGGGGACATTTTTAACTATGGCTACACCTTC. The encoded protein is CASSSGDIFNYGYTF.

This clonotype was recorded many times. The chain carries TRBV6-2 or TRBV6-3 and TRBJ2-7; D remains unclear. The V and J ends lost 0 bases and 3 bases respectively, with 15 bases between them. This CDR3 comprises 16 residues. Per germline, CDR1 MNHEY and CDR2 SVGEGT. CDR3 sequence: CASSYSRSVSIYEQYF. The CDR3 nucleotides are TGTGCCAGCAGTTACTCGAGGAGTGTCTCCATCTACGAGCAGTACTTC.

This clonotype was seen at least ten times. The rearrangement joins TRBV5-1 to TRBJ2-7; D ambiguous. The length of the CDR3 is 14 residues. Trimming shortened V by 1 base and J by 0 bases, and 8 bases separated the two germline ends. Germline V gives CDR1 SGHRS, CDR2 YFSETQ. The CDR3 DNA reads as TGCGCCAGCAGCTTGTTTGAAAGCTCCTACGAGCAGTACTTC. This sequence encodes CASSLFESSYEQYF.

This clonotype was detected many times. The rearrangement links TRBV11-1 to TRBJ1-5, with 9 nucleotides matching TRBD1. The ends lost 0 bases at V and 3 bases at J; junction bases unmatched: 9. Germline V lookup: CDR1 SGHAT, CDR2 FQDESV (reference sequence). The CDR3 extends over 18 amino acids. CDR3 loop: CASSLAAGTGRNNQPQHF. The CDR3 DNA reads as TGTGCCAGCAGCTTAGCGGCCGGGACAGGGAGAAACAATCAGCCCCAGCATTTT.

In its sample, this clonotype was seen many times. This chain uses TRBV6-2 or TRBV6-3 with TRBJ1-5; a weak D match, TRBD1 (6 bases). Germline lookup yields CDR1 MNHEY and CDR2 SVGEGT. This CDR3 region has 14 residues. V was cut by 7 bases and J by 5 bases, with 15 bases left in between. As DNA, the CDR3 is TGTGCCAGCACCCCGATACAGGGAGATCAGCCCCAGCATTTT. Residues: CASTPIQGDQPQHF.

This clonotype was found a few times. The chain uses TRBV27 and TRBJ2-2; maybe TRBD1 (5 bases). Germline CDR1 is MNHEY and CDR2 is SMNVEV (reference sequence). The CDR3 is 14 residues long. Trimming pared 6 bases from V and 3 bases from J, leaving 11 bases between. CDR3 bases: TGTGCCAGCAGGACAGACAGTTACACCGGGGAGCTGTTTTTT. It specifies CASRTDSYTGELFF.

There are many counts of this clonotype. The chain uses TRBV28 and TRBJ2-7; 7 bases are a match to TRBD2. The CDR3 covers 16 residues. After removal of 6 bases from V and 3 bases from J, the junction contained 14 bases not matched to a gene. CDR1 is MDHEN and CDR2 is SYDVKM in the germline V gene. The CDR3 DNA follows: TGTGCCAGCAGGGGGGAGGGTATTGGAATCAACTACGAGCAGTACTTC. It specifies CASRGEGIGINYEQYF.

This clonotype was detected many times. The V gene is TRBV4-1, the J gene TRBJ1-5; 8 bases are shared with TRBD1. Germline V gene data show CDR1 as MGHRA and CDR2 as YSYEKL. Unmatched junction bases numbered 9, after V lost 1 base and J lost 4 bases. This CDR3 spans 17 amino acids. The CDR3 DNA reads as TGCGCCAGCAGCCAAGGTCTCGGACAGGGAGGGAATCAGCCCCAGCATTTT. This sequence encodes CASSQGLGQGGNQPQHF.

The rearrangement joins TRBV18 to TRBJ2-7, with D hard to call. The CDR3 loop spans 15 amino acids. V lost 2 bases and J lost 0, with 11 bases in between. Germline V gene data show CDR1 as KGHSH and CDR2 as LQKENI. This CDR3 is CASSPGRTRSYEQYF. CDR3 in DNA: TGTGCCAGCTCACCAGGGCGGACCCGCTCCTACGAGCAGTACTTC.

The sample holds many counts of this clonotype. This chain connects TRBV6-1 to TRBJ1-5; D is undetermined. Deletions cut 6 bases from V and 6 bases from J, with 6 bases between. CDR1 is MNHNS and CDR2 is SASEGT in the germline V gene. This CDR3 is built from 11 residues. This CDR3 is CASRSGQPQHF. The CDR3 nucleotides are TGTGCCAGCAGGTCCGGTCAGCCCCAGCATTTT.

The J gene is TRBJ1-1, the V gene TRBV6-5; D not certain. Germline V gene sequence: CDR1 MNHEY, CDR2 SVGAGI. The germline V and J ends were trimmed by 4 bases and 8 bases, with 20 bases remaining between them. The length of the CDR3 is 15 residues. Written as DNA, the CDR3 is TGTGCCAGCAGTTCCAACCCCGGGTTTAAGTCCGAAGCTTTCTTT. Amino acids: CASSSNPGFKSEAFF.

This clonotype appeared many times. The gene calls are TRBV20-1 and TRBJ2-7, with D possibly being TRBD2 (6 bases). V was trimmed by 1 base and J by 2 bases, leaving 12 bases between them. Germline loops: CDR1 DFQATT, CDR2 SNEGSKA (reference sequence). This CDR3 is 14 amino acids long. In DNA, the CDR3 is TGCAGTGCTAGAGCATTAGCGGCAACCTACGAGCAGTACTTC. Its protein product is CSARALAATYEQYF.

This clonotype was seen many times. The V and J genes are TRBV28 and TRBJ2-7; the match to TRBD2 covers 14 bases. The CDR3 contains 18 residues. V shed 3 bases, J shed 0 bases, and the junction held 7 bases outside the gene matches. Germline V CDR1 and CDR2: MDHEN, SYDVKM. CDR3 coding DNA: TGTGCCAGCAGTTTGGGACTAGCGGGAGTTTCATTCTCCTACGAGCAGTACTTC. It specifies CASSLGLAGVSFSYEQYF.

J is TRBJ1-2 and V is TRBV19; D remains ambiguous. Germline V gene lookup returns CDR1 LNHDA and CDR2 SQIVND (reference sequence). The V and J ends lost 7 bases and 3 bases respectively, with 18 bases between them. CDR3 length: 15 residues. DNA of the CDR3: TGTGCCAGTAATACACACGAACAGAGCCACTATGGCTACACCTTC. Protein product: CASNTHEQSHYGYTF. The whole variable domain, remainder taken from reference TRBV19 and TRBJ1-2, is DGGITQSPKYLFRKEGQNVTLSCEQNLNHDAMYWYRQDPGQGLRLIYYSQIVNDFQKGDIAEGYSVSREKKESFPLTVTSAQKNPTAFYLCASNTHEQSHYGYTFGSGTRLTVV.

This clonotype was counted at least ten times. This chain connects TRBV13 to TRBJ1-1, with D perhaps matching TRBD1 (5 bases). Germline CDR1 and CDR2: PRHDT and FYEKMQ (reference sequence). The CDR3 contains 15 residues. Trimming pared 5 bases from V and 0 bases from J, leaving 13 bases between. The CDR3 protein is CASSPRRGLNTEAFF. The CDR3 bases are TGTGCCAGCAGCCCAAGGAGGGGTTTGAACACTGAAGCTTTCTTT.

This clonotype was seen at least ten times. The J gene is TRBJ2-2, the V gene TRBV7-2; D is unclear. The CDR3 has 13 amino acids. V lost 5 bases and J lost 4, with 8 bases in between. Per germline, CDR1 SGHTA and CDR2 FQGNSA. The CDR3 protein is CASSQVGTGELFF. The DNA for the CDR3 is TGTGCCAGCAGCCAGGTCGGCACCGGGGAGCTGTTTTTT.

This clonotype came up many times. The chain joins TRBV20-1 to TRBJ1-2, with 7 bases matching TRBD1. This CDR3 is 16 amino acids long. The J segment lost 4 bases and the V segment lost 0 bases, leaving 11 bases of the junction unmatched. The germline V gene has CDR1 DFQATT and CDR2 SNEGSKA (reference sequence). Here the CDR3 DNA reads TGCAGTGCTAGAGACCCACGGCCGGGACAGATCTATGGCTACACCTTC. It specifies CSARDPRPGQIYGYTF.